This T cell receptor beta chain was identified in a study of molecular identifiers for immune sequencing clone quantification. Notes on the study in general: Barcode sharing among identical TCR molecules could make large clones appear smaller.

V was trimmed by 3 bases and J by 1 base, leaving 15 bases between them. This CDR3 region has 16 residues. Per germline, CDR1 SGHRS and CDR2 YFSETQ. TCRdb reprocessed the PCR reads with MiXCR, giving one entry per CDR3 protein. Altogether more than 450,000 distinct CDR3 sequences are present, around 25% being singletons, with the ten largest covering 0.7% to 0.9%. On this clonotype itself: The antigen is undetermined.

The genes are TRBV5-1 and TRBJ2-3, with a possible D match to TRBD1 (6 bases). The source material was naive CD8+ T cells from blood, with Jurkat cell RNA spiked in. Noted subset: FACS-sorted CD8+CD4-CCR7+CD45RA+ naive T cells. The clonotype was recovered from a human donor in good health. Some libraries in this study had Jurkat cell RNA spiked in. CDR3: CASSSAQGMGTDTQYF. In DNA form, the CDR3 reads TGCGCCAGCAGCTCCGCACAGGGAATGGGCACAGATACGCAGTATTTT.